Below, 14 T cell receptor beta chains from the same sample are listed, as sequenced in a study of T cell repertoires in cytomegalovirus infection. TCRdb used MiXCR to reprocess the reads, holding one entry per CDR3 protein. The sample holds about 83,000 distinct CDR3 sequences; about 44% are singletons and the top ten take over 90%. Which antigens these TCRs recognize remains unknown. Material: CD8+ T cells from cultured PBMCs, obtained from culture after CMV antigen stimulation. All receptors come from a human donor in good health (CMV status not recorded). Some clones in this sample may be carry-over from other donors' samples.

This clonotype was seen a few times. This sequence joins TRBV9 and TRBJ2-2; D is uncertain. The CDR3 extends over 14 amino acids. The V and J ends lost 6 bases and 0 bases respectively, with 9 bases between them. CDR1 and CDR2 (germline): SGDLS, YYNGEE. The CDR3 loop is CASTLEPNTGELFF. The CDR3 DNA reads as TGTGCCAGCACCCTAGAGCCGAACACCGGGGAGCTGTTTTTT.

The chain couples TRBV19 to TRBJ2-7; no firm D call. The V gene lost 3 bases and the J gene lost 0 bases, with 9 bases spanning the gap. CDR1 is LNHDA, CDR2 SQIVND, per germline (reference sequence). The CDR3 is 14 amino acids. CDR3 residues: CASSMSPSSYEQYF. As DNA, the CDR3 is TGTGCCAGTAGTATGAGTCCTAGCTCCTACGAGCAGTACTTC.

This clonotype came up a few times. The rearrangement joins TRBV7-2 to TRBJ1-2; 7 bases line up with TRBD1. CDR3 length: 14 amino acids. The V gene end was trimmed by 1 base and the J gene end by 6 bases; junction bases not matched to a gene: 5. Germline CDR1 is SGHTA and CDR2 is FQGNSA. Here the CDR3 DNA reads TGTGCCAGCAGCTTAGGAGGGGGCCTTCATGGCTACACCTTC. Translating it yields CASSLGGGLHGYTF. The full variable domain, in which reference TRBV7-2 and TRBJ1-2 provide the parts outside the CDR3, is GAGVSQSPSNKVTEKGKDVELRCDPISGHTALYWYRQSLGQGLEFLIYFQGNSAPDKSGLPSDRFSAERTGGSVSTLTIQRTQQEDSAVYLCASSLGGGLHGYTFGSGTRLTVV.

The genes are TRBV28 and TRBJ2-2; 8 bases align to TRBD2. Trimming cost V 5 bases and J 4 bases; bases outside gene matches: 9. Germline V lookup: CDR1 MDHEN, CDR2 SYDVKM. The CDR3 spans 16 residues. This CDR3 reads CASSHSGTRSTGELFF. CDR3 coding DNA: TGTGCCAGCAGTCATTCCGGGACTAGATCCACCGGGGAGCTGTTTTTT.

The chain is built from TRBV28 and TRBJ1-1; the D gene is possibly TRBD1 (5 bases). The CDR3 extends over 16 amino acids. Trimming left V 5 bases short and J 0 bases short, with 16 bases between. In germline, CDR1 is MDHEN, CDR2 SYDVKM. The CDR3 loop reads CASSLRVGDVNTEAFF. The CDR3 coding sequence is TGTGCCAGCAGTCTCCGGGTTGGGGACGTGAACACTGAAGCTTTCTTT.

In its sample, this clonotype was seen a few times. CDR3 nucleotides: TGTGCCAGTAGTCTCCAGGGGTCCCACGAGCAGTACTTC. It yields the protein CASSLQGSHEQYF. The J gene is TRBJ2-7, the V gene TRBV19, with D possibly TRBD1 on 6 matching bases. With 5 bases removed from V and 5 bases from J, the gap between germline ends came to 13 bases. This CDR3 has 13 amino acids. The germline V gene encodes CDR1 LNHDA and CDR2 SQIVND (reference sequence).

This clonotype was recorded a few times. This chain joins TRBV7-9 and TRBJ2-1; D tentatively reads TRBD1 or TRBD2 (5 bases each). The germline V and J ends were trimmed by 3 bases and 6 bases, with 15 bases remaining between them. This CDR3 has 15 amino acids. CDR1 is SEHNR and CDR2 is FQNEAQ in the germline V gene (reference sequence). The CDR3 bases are TGTGCCAGCAGCTTGTGGGACGGCGAGGGCAATGAGCAGTTCTTC. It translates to CASSLWDGEGNEQFF. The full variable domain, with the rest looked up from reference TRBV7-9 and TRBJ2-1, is DTGVSQNPRHKITKRGQNVTFRCDPISEHNRLYWYRQTLGQGPEFLTYFQNEAQLEKSRLLSDRFSAERPKGSFSTLEIQRTEQGDSAMYLCASSLWDGEGNEQFFGPGTRLTVL.

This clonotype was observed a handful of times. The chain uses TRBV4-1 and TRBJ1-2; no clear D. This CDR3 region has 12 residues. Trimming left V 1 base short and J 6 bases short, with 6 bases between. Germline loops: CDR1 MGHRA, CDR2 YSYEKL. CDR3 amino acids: CASSQGLDGYTF. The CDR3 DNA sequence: TGCGCCAGCAGCCAAGGTTTGGATGGCTACACCTTC.

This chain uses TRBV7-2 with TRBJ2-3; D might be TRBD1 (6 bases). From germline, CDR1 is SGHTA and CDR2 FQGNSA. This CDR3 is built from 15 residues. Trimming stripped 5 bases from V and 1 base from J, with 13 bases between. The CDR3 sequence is CASSQQGQGTDTQYF. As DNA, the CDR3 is TGTGCCAGCAGCCAACAGGGTCAAGGCACAGATACGCAGTATTTT.

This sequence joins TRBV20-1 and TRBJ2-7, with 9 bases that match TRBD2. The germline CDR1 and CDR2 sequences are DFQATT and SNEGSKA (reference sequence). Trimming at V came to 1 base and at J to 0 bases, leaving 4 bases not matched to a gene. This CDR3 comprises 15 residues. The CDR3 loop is CSARVLAGSSYEQYF. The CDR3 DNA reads TGCAGTGCTAGAGTACTAGCGGGCAGCTCCTACGAGCAGTACTTC.

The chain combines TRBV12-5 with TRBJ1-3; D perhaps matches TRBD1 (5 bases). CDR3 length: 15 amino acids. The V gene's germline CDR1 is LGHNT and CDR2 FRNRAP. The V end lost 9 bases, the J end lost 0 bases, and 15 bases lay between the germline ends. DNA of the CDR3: TGTGCTAGGGCGGGACGTCTCCCCTCTGGAAACACCATATATTTT. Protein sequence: CARAGRLPSGNTIYF. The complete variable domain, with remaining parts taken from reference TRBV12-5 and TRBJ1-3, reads DARVTQTPRHKVTEMGQEVTMRCQPILGHNTVFWYRQTMMQGLELLAYFRNRAPLDDSGMPKDRFSAEMPDATLATLKIQPSEPRDSAVYFCARAGRLPSGNTIYFGEGSWLTVV.

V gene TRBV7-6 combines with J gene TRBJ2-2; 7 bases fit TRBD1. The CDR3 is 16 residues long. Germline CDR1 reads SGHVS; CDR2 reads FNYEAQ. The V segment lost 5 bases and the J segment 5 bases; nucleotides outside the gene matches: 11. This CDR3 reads CASSLPRTGGTGELFF. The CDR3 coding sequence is TGTGCCAGCAGCCTTCCAAGGACAGGCGGAACCGGGGAGCTGTTTTTT.

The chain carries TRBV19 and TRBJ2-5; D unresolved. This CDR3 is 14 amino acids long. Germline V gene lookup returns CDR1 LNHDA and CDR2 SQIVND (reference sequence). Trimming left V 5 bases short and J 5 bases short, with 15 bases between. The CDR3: CASSAGFLEETQYF. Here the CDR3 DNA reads TGTGCCAGTAGTGCCGGATTTCTTGAGGAGACCCAGTACTTC. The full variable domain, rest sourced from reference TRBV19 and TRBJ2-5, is DGGITQSPKYLFRKEGQNVTLSCEQNLNHDAMYWYRQDPGQGLRLIYYSQIVNDFQKGDIAEGYSVSREKKESFPLTVTSAQKNPTAFYLCASSAGFLEETQYFGPGTRLLVL.

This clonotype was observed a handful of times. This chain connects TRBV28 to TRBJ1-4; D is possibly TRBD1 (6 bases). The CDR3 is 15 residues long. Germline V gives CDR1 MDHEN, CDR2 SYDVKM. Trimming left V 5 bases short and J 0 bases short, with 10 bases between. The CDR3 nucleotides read TGTGCCAGCAGTCCTGGGACAACAACTAATGAAAAACTGTTTTTT. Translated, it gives CASSPGTTTNEKLFF.